This T cell receptor beta chain was found in a study of blood T cell repertoires in COVID-19. Study context: The study drew acute and convalescent COVID-19 samples from the United States, Italy and Spain. Sample material is recorded as cDNA or gDNA derived from T cells, B-cell-depleted T cells, or PBMCs.

V shed 1 base, J shed 9 bases, and the junction held 4 bases outside the gene matches. This CDR3 region has 14 residues. The germline gives CDR1 SGDLS, CDR2 YYNGEE. Libraries were prepared by immunoSEQ multiplex PCR; TCRdb keeps only in-frame clonotypes and omits some of them. The table lists tens of thousands of clones, around 72% of them singletons. The sequence derives from a human donor with acute or convalescent COVID-19. The donor label of this sample is uncertain. V usage is TRBV9 and J usage is TRBJ1-6, with 7 nucleotides matching TRBD1. Sequencing was performed on peripheral blood. The chain's CDR3 is CASSVQGDSSPLHF. The CDR3 nucleotides read TGTGCCAGCAGCGTACAGGGGGATAGTTCACCCCTCCACTTT.